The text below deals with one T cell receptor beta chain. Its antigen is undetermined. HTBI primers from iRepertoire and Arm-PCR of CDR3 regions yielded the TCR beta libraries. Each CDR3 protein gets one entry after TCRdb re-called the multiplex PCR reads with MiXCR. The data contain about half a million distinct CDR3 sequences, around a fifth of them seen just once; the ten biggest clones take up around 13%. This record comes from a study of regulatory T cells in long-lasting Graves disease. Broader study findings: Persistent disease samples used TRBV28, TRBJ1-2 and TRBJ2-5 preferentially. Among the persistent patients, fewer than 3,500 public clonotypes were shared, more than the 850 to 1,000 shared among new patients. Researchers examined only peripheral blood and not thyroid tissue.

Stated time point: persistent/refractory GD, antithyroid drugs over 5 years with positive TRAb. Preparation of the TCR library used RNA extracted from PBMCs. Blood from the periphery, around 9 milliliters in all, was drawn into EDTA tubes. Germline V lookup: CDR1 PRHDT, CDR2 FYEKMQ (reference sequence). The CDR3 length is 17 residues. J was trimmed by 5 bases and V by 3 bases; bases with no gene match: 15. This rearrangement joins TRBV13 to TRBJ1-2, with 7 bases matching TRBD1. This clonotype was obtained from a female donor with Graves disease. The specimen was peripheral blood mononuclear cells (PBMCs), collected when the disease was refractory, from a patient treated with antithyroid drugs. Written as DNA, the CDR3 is TGTGCCAGCAGCTTGCACTCAGGGGGGGTGCCTCTTTATGGCTACACCTTC. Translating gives CASSLHSGGVPLYGYTF.